The source of this T cell receptor (beta chain) is a study of T-cell reconstitution after alpha-beta-depleted transplantation in children (dated by TCRdb to 2015 to 2016). General notes on the study: Using TCR repertoire profiling, the study followed T-cell immune reconstitution in a quantitative way in children after TCRalphabeta/CD19-depleted allogeneic hematopoietic cell transplantation. Points the paper makes about the study in general: Hyperexpanded clone frequencies declined over subsequent months; after one year, T-cell counts and TCRbeta diversity were mostly attributed to newly produced T cells. The high TCRbeta diversity at day 60 in some patients was ascribed to recipient T cells and intrathymic progenitors that had survived conditioning. Apparently early alphabetaT-cell count recovery about two months after transplant reportedly relied on only several hundred rapidly expanded clones derived from non-depleted graft cells.

The intended sense of this specimen's treatment or condition label: allogeneic hematopoietic cell transplantation with graft depleted of TCRalphabeta T cells and CD19 B cells. The children who served as transplant recipients had been given grafts of TCRalphabeta/CD19-depleted allogeneic hematopoietic cells. The library was produced with PCR. The sequencing machine was an Illumina HiSeq 2500. TCR libraries were prepared with molecular barcoding, using unique molecular identifiers to normalize TCRbeta repertoire quantification. Starting from the raw public reads, TCRdb applied fastp trimming at Q25, assembled clones with MiXCR and retained in-frame beta chains. Identical CDR3 proteins give one entry, which carries the most common genes and DNA. The table for this sample lists 490,000 or so distinct CDR3 sequences; under 12% of them were counted only once. The ten largest clones capture 2% of the sample.

From cysteine to phenylalanine, the CDR3 is 19 amino acids long. The retained sequence is limited to the CDR3, 57 bases, with the frame set at the first base. V is pruned by 4 bases and J by 3 bases, leaving 21 bases of the junction without a gene match. Per the germline V gene, SGHVS is the CDR1 and FQNEAQ is the CDR2. This clonotype was recorded a few times. No antigen is known for it. Per-nucleotide qualities are absent, and no much larger clonotype sits a single base away. The sequence is built from TRBV7-8 and TRBJ2-7, and 7 bases in between align with TRBD2. The TCR comes from a child aged 2-15 years with inherited bone marrow failure, due to receive a stem cell transplant. This specimen was PBMCs, taken before TCRalphabeta/CD19-depleted stem cell transplant. The sequenced DNA: TGTGCCAGCAGCTCCCAGGCATGGGGGAGCCGGGACTATATCTACGAGCAGTACTTC. This sequence encodes CASSSQAWGSRDYIYEQYF.